This TCR beta chain is from a study of CXCR3-negative and CXCR3-positive naive CD8 T cells. Broader study findings: Higher TRB CDR3 hydrophobicity marked CXCR3-positive naive cells relative to CXCR3-negative naive cells. Naive cells used TRBV-TRBJ genes in much the same way whether CXCR3-negative or CXCR3-positive; memory cells did not. Memory CD8+ cells showed much lower diversity, while both naive subsets were comparably high.

CD45RO-CCR7+CD27+CD95- expression identified naive CD8+ T cells. The germline gives CDR1 SQVTM, CDR2 ANQGSEA. There are 14 residues in the CDR3. UMI-labeled 5' RACE yielded the TRB cDNA libraries. TCRdb re-called the 5' RACE reads; every CDR3 protein appears as one record, without DNA. This table holds about 90,000 distinct CDR3 sequences. Points on this clonotype: What it binds is unknown.

The V call is TRBV29-1, the J call TRBJ2-5; there is no DNA to check the TCRdb D call of TRBD2. The sequencing sample was made of naive CXCR3- CD8+ T cells from blood. The subset here: CD45RO-CCR7+CD27+CD95- naive CD8+ T cells lacking CXCR3 (TNR3-). This receptor was identified in a human donor in good health. Some clones in this sample may be carry-over from other donors' samples. CDR3: CSVPEGVRLGTQYF.